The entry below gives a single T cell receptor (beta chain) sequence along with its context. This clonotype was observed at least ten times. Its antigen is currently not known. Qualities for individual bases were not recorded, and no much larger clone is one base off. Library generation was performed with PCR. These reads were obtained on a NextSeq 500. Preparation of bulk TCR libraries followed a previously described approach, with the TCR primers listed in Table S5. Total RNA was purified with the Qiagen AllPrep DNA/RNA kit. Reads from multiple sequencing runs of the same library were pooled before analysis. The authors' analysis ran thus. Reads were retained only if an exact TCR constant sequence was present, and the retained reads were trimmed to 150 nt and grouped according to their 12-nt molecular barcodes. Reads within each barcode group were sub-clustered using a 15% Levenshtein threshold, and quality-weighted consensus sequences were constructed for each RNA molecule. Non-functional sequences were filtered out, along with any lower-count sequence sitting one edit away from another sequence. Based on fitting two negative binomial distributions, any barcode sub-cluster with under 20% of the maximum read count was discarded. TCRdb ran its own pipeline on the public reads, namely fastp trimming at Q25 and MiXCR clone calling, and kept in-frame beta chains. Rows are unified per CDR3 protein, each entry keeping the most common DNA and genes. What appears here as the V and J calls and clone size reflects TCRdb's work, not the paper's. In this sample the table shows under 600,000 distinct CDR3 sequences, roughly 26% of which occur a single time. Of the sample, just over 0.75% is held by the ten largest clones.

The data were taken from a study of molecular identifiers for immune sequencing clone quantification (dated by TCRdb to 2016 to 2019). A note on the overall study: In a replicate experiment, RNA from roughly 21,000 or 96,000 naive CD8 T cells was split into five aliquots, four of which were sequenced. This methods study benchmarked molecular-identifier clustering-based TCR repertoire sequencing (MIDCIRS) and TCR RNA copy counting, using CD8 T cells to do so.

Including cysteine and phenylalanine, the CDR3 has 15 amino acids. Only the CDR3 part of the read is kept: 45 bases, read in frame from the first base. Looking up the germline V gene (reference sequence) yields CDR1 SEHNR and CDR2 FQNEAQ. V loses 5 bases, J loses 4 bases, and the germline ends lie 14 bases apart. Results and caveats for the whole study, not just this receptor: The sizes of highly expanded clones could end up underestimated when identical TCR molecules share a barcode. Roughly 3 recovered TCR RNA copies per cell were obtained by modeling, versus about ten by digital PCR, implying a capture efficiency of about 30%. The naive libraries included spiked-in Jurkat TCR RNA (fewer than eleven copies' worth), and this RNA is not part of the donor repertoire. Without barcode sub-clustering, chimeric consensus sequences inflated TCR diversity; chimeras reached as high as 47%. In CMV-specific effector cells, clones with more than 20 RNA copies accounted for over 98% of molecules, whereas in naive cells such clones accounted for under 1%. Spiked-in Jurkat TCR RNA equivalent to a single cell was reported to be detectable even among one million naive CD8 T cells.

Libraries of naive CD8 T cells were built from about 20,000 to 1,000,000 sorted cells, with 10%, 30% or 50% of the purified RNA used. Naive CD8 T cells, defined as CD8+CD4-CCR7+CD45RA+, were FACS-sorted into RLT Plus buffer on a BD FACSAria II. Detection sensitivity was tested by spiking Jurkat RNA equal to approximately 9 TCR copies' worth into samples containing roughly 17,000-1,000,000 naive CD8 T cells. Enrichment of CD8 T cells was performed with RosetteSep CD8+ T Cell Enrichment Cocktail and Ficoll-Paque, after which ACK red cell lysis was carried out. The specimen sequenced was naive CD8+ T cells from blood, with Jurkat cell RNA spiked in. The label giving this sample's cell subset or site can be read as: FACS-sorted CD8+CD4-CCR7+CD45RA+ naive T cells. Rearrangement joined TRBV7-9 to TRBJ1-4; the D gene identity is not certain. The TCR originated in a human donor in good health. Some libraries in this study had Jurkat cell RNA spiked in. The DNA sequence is TGTGCCAGCAGCAATCTTGACGGACTTAATGAAAAACTGTTTTTT. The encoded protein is CASSNLDGLNEKLFF. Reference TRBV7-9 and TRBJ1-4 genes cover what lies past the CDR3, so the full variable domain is DTGVSQNPRHKITKRGQNVTFRCDPISEHNRLYWYRQTLGQGPEFLTYFQNEAQLEKSRLLSDRFSAERPKGSFSTLEIQRTEQGDSAMYLCASSNLDGLNEKLFFGSGTQLSVL.